These 31 T cell receptor beta chains originate from one sample sequenced in a study of cytomegalovirus exposure and HLA in healthy donors (dated by TCRdb to 2015 to 2018). The protocol used for the library was the immunoSEQ multiplex PCR assay. A mixture of 60 forward primers for TCR Vbeta segments and 13 reverse primers for TCR Jbeta segments was used in the multiplex PCR. Held by TCRdb, this immuneACCESS table contains in-frame sequences only and omits some clones. Under half of the omission traces to an unresolved V gene where checked; the cause of the rest is unknown. The sample includes roughly 170,000 clones, with over 65% observed a single time. Jointly, the top ten make up 0.6% to 0.9% of the sample. Sequencing was done on a sample of PBMCs. All receptors derive from a female donor in good health and CMV-seronegative.

The genes are TRBV2 and TRBJ2-3; 7 bases are a match to TRBD2. After removal of 6 bases from V and 0 bases from J, the junction contained 9 bases not matched to a gene. Germline values: CDR1 SNHLY, CDR2 FYNNEI. The CDR3 totals 16 residues. The CDR3 nucleotides read TGTGCCAGCAGACGTCGGGCTAGCGGTAGCACAGATACGCAGTATTTT. This codes for CASRRRASGSTDTQYF.

V usage is TRBV4-1 and J usage is TRBJ2-1; 10 nucleotides agree with TRBD1. Germline assignment: CDR1 MGHRA and CDR2 YSYEKL. This CDR3 region has 14 residues. V lost 8 bases and J lost 4; bases outside the gene matches: 5. CDR3 sequence: CASRGQGPYNEQFF. The CDR3 region has the DNA TGCGCCAGCCGGGGACAGGGGCCGTACAATGAGCAGTTCTTC.

The CDR3 here is CASVTGTGNAAGELFF. The CDR3 DNA follows: TGTGCCAGCGTTACCGGGACAGGGAATGCGGCCGGGGAGCTGTTTTTT. The chain employs TRBV21-1 and TRBJ2-2; TRBD1 is the table's D call, not checked against the DNA. TRBV21-1 is a pseudogene locus. This CDR3 comprises 16 residues.

The chain links TRBV6-6 to TRBJ1-4; D uncertain. The CDR3 has 16 residues. V gave up 1 base and J gave up 0 bases, with 9 bases separating them. Germline V CDR1 and CDR2: MNHNY, SVGAGI (reference sequence). CDR3 sequence (DNA): TGTGCCAGCAGTTACTACCGGTCTGCAACTAATGAAAAACTGTTTTTT. Residues: CASSYYRSATNEKLFF.

V is TRBV6-1 and J is TRBJ2-1; no clear D. CDR1 is MNHNS, CDR2 SASEGT, per germline. V was shortened by 2 bases and J by 0 bases, with 8 bases between the two germline ends. This CDR3 region has 15 residues. CDR3 coding DNA: TGTGCCAGCAGTGAATTATGGAGCTCCTACAATGAGCAGTTCTTC. Translated, it gives CASSELWSSYNEQFF.

V gene TRBV7-6 combines with J gene TRBJ2-1, with 12 bases lining up with TRBD2. Trimming took 7 bases from V and 7 from J; bases not matched to a gene: 5. In germline, CDR1 is SGHVS, CDR2 FNYEAQ. The CDR3 extends over 14 amino acids. The CDR3 DNA is TGTGCCAGCAAGTCTAGCGGGGGGGATAATGAGCAGTTCTTC. This sequence encodes CASKSSGGDNEQFF.

This rearrangement joins TRBV30 to TRBJ1-3; unclear D gene. V gave up 1 base and J gave up 9 bases, with 7 bases separating them. The CDR3 consists of 11 residues. The germline CDR1 and CDR2 sequences are GTSNPN and SVGIG (reference sequence). The CDR3 DNA is TGTGCCTGGAGTGGTGATAGCACCATATATTTT. Encoded protein: CAWSGDSTIYF.

Concerning this clone itself: Other nucleotide sequences in the sample specify the same CDR3. This chain connects TRBV5-1 to TRBJ1-6; TRBD1 agrees at 10 bases. Per the germline V gene, CDR1 is SGHRS and CDR2 is YFSETQ. Trimming took 7 bases from V and 8 from J; bases not matched to a gene: 0. The CDR3 totals 12 residues. CDR3 in amino acids: CASGTGDSPLHF. Here the CDR3 DNA reads TGCGCCAGCGGGACAGGGGATTCACCCCTCCACTTT.

The J gene is TRBJ2-2, the V gene TRBV5-4, with 9 bases matching TRBD2. The CDR3 consists of 16 residues. The V segment lost 1 base and the J segment 7 bases; nucleotides outside the gene matches: 8. From germline, CDR1 is SGHNT and CDR2 YYREEE (reference sequence). This chain's CDR3 is CASSLSAGGLYGELFF. The CDR3 nucleotides are TGTGCCAGCAGCTTGTCGGCGGGGGGGCTTTACGGGGAGCTGTTTTTT.

The V and J genes are TRBV10-1 and TRBJ1-1, with D possibly being TRBD1 (5 bases). CDR3 length: 13 amino acids. With 3 bases removed from V and 1 base from J, the gap between germline ends came to 6 bases. Germline-derived CDR1 and CDR2 are WNHNN and SYGVQD (reference sequence). CDR3 sequence (DNA): TGCGCCAGCAGTGAAGGGGAGAACACTGAAGCTTTCTTT. It encodes CASSEGENTEAFF.

Here the CDR3 reads CASSSGGTNYGYTF. The CDR3 DNA sequence: TGTGCCAGCAGTTCGGGGGGGACTAACTATGGCTACACCTTC. V usage is TRBV27 and J usage is TRBJ1-2, with a possible D match to TRBD1 (5 bases). The length of the CDR3 is 14 residues. V was clipped by 4 bases and J by 0 bases, with 9 bases between them. Germline lookup yields CDR1 MNHEY and CDR2 SMNVEV (reference sequence).

The chain links TRBV5-1 to TRBJ1-2; D call uncertain. Germline lookup yields CDR1 SGHRS and CDR2 YFSETQ. Trimming took off 7 bases at V and 2 bases at J, with 12 bases between the two ends. The CDR3 totals 13 residues. The CDR3 loop reads CASGVEVNYGYTF. CDR3 in DNA: TGCGCCAGCGGGGTGGAGGTGAACTATGGCTACACCTTC.

As to this clone: Relative to the germline gene, one junction end is altered; a read error may explain this. This chain joins TRBV7-7 and TRBJ2-7; possibly TRBD2 for D (7 bases). CDR1 and CDR2 from the germline V gene are SSHAT and FNYEAQ (reference sequence). The CDR3 spans 15 residues. In DNA form, the CDR3 reads TGTGCTAGCAGTTTTCGTGCGGGGGCCGACTACGAGCAGTACTTC. Amino acid sequence: CASSFRAGADYEQYF.

This chain connects TRBV29-1 to TRBJ1-1, with TRBD1 identical over 12 bases. The CDR3 length is 14 residues. Per germline, CDR1 SQVTM and CDR2 ANQGSEA. V was clipped by 6 bases and J by 4 bases; unmatched bases: 6. The CDR3 is CSVGTGGRSTEAFF. The DNA for the CDR3 is TGCAGCGTGGGGACAGGGGGCAGGAGCACTGAAGCTTTCTTT.

The V and J genes are TRBV7-2 and TRBJ1-2; possibly TRBD1 for D (5 bases). The germline V and J ends were trimmed by 1 base and 6 bases, with 9 bases remaining between them. Germline V lookup: CDR1 SGHTA, CDR2 FQGNSA. The CDR3 extends over 13 amino acids. This chain's CDR3 is CASSLDRNNGYTF. The DNA for the CDR3 is TGTGCCAGCAGCTTAGACAGGAACAATGGCTACACCTTC.

The genes are TRBV4-3 and TRBJ1-1, with 7 positions matching TRBD1. J lost 7 bases, V lost 1 base, and 3 bases had no gene match. The CDR3 totals 13 residues. Germline V gene lookup returns CDR1 LGHNA and CDR2 YSLEER. The CDR3 DNA sequence: TGCGCCAGCAGCCAAGGCAGGGGGTATGAAGCTTTCTTT. The encoded protein is CASSQGRGYEAFF.

This clone was seen only a few times. The chain is built from TRBV4-1 and TRBJ2-3; D not certain. Germline CDR1 reads MGHRA; CDR2 reads YSYEKL. The V end lost 0 bases, the J end lost 5 bases, and 12 bases lay between the germline ends. This CDR3 region has 15 residues. The CDR3 sequence is CASSQDRLLGDTQYF. In DNA, the CDR3 is TGCGCCAGCAGCCAAGACAGGCTGCTGGGAGATACGCAGTATTTT.

In its sample, this clone was seen a few times. The V gene is TRBV19, the J gene TRBJ2-7, with D uncertain. CDR3 length: 15 residues. Germline V gives CDR1 LNHDA, CDR2 SQIVND (reference sequence). The V end was cut by 1 base, the J end by 0 bases, with 10 bases between. CDR3 in amino acids: CASSIGGSNSYEQYF. The CDR3 DNA sequence: TGTGCCAGTAGTATAGGAGGCAGTAACTCCTACGAGCAGTACTTC.

The rearrangement joins TRBV19 to TRBJ1-5; D is unresolved. Germline loops: CDR1 LNHDA, CDR2 SQIVND (reference sequence). The CDR3 totals 15 residues. The ends were cut back, 3 bases at V and 5 bases at J, with 14 bases in the middle. The CDR3 loop reads CASSMHGGGDQPQHF. CDR3 DNA sequence: TGTGCCAGTAGTATGCATGGTGGCGGCGATCAGCCCCAGCATTTT.

The chain couples TRBV5-8 to TRBJ2-3, with D perhaps matching TRBD1 (5 bases). Germline V gene sequence: CDR1 SGHTS, CDR2 YDEGEE. CDR3 size: 16 residues. V was clipped by 1 base and J by 3 bases, with 15 bases between them. The CDR3, as DNA: TGTGCCAGCAGCTTGCAACGGTCGACAGAAACAGATACGCAGTATTTT. Encoded protein: CASSLQRSTETDTQYF.

This rearrangement joins TRBV2 to TRBJ2-7; 12 nucleotides line up with TRBD2. The germline CDR1 and CDR2 sequences are SNHLY and FYNNEI. V was pared by 10 bases and J by 1 base, with 8 bases of the junction left unmatched. The CDR3 spans 15 residues. The CDR3 loop is CATASSGRGSYEQYF. The CDR3, as DNA: TGTGCCACCGCTTCTAGCGGGAGGGGTTCCTACGAGCAGTACTTC.

This sequence joins TRBV10-3 and TRBJ1-2; D is unresolved. CDR3 length: 12 residues. Germline V CDR1 and CDR2: ENHRY, SYGVKD. V dropped 4 bases and J dropped 7 bases, with 10 bases sitting between them. CDR3 amino acids: CAISVGGLGYTF. CDR3 in DNA: TGTGCCATCAGTGTTGGAGGCCTTGGCTACACCTTC.

CDR3 sequence reads: CASRREQETQYF. The CDR3 DNA is TGTGCCAGCAGGAGGGAGCAAGAGACCCAGTACTTC. The chain employs TRBV2 and TRBJ2-5; tentative D call: TRBD2 (5 bases). The CDR3 loop spans 12 amino acids. CDR1 is SNHLY, CDR2 FYNNEI, per germline. Trimming removed 6 bases at V and 2 bases at J, with 7 bases between. Filled out from reference TRBV2 and TRBJ2-5, the complete variable domain reads EPEVTQTPSHQVTQMGQEVILRCVPISNHLYFYWYRQILGQKVEFLVSFYNNEISEKSEIFDDQFSVERPDGSNFTLKIRSTKLEDSAMYFCASRREQETQYFGPGTRLLVL.

The genes are TRBV6-5 and TRBJ1-3; D gene uncertain. Trimming took off 9 bases at V and 0 bases at J, with 9 bases between the two ends. Germline V gives CDR1 MNHEY, CDR2 SVGAGI. This CDR3 comprises 13 residues. The CDR3 bases are TGTGCCAGTATAGTTCCCTCTGGAAACACCATATATTTT. Translated, it gives CASIVPSGNTIYF.

Written as DNA, the CDR3 is TGTGCCAGCACGGGGGGGGTAGATACGCAGTATTTT. It specifies CASTGGVDTQYF. J is TRBJ2-3 and V is TRBV28, with TRBD2 identical over 8 bases. The length of the CDR3 is 12 residues. V lost 7 bases to trimming and J lost 5 bases; unmatched junction nucleotides: 2. CDR1 and CDR2 from the germline V gene are MDHEN and SYDVKM.

V is TRBV6-1 and J is TRBJ2-7; the D gene is possibly TRBD1 (5 bases). V shed 4 bases and J shed 4 bases, with 8 bases lying between them. CDR1 and CDR2 (germline): MNHNS, SASEGT. This CDR3 is 12 amino acids long. This CDR3 is CASSVGAYEQYF. The DNA of the CDR3 is TGTGCCAGCAGTGTTGGGGCGTACGAGCAGTACTTC.

Comments on this clone: One junction end does not reproduce the germline sequence, and a read error may be involved. V is TRBV28 and J is TRBJ1-6; 7 nucleotides align to TRBD1. The germline V gene has CDR1 MDHEN and CDR2 SYDVKM. This CDR3 is 14 amino acids long. The CDR3 loop is CASSPWDSNSPFHF. In DNA form, the CDR3 reads TGTGCCAGCAGTCCCTGGGACAGTAATTCACCCTTCCACTTT.

A single count supports this clone. For the CDR3, the DNA is TGTGCCAGCAGTGAATCCACAGGGGGCCTAACCCAGTACTTC. Protein sequence: CASSESTGGLTQYF. V is TRBV2 and J is TRBJ2-5, with 9 bases matching TRBD1. In germline, CDR1 is SNHLY, CDR2 FYNNEI. The junction had 6 bases not matched to a gene; V was cut back by 2 bases and J by 8 bases. This CDR3 has 14 amino acids. Full variable domain (rest looked up from reference TRBV2 and TRBJ2-5): EPEVTQTPSHQVTQMGQEVILRCVPISNHLYFYWYRQILGQKVEFLVSFYNNEISEKSEIFDDQFSVERPDGSNFTLKIRSTKLEDSAMYFCASSESTGGLTQYFGPGTRLLVL.

V gene TRBV5-6 combines with J gene TRBJ1-2, with unresolved D. The V gene's germline CDR1 is SGHDT and CDR2 YYEEEE. Between the trimmed V and J ends, which lost 2 bases and 7 bases, there was a span of 6 bases. The CDR3 is 11 amino acids. CDR3 bases: TGTGCCAGCAGCTTCACCAGTGGCTACACCTTC. Translated: CASSFTSGYTF.

The chain joins TRBV2 to TRBJ2-1; 9 bases agree with TRBD1. The CDR3 is 13 amino acids. From germline, CDR1 is SNHLY and CDR2 FYNNEI. V lost 6 bases, J lost 15 bases, and 12 bases stayed unmatched. Written as DNA, the CDR3 is TGTGCCAGCAGCCAGAACGCCGGGACAGGGTTGTTCTTC. Translation: CASSQNAGTGLFF. Drawing the rest from reference TRBV2 and TRBJ2-1, the complete variable domain is EPEVTQTPSHQVTQMGQEVILRCVPISNHLYFYWYRQILGQKVEFLVSFYNNEISEKSEIFDDQFSVERPDGSNFTLKIRSTKLEDSAMYFCASSQNAGTGLFFGPGTRLTVL.

The chain links TRBV5-1 to TRBJ2-1; D is ambiguous. CDR3 length equals 17 residues. Germline CDR1 and CDR2: SGHRS and YFSETQ. Between the trimmed V and J ends, which lost 1 base and 0 bases, there was a span of 14 bases. The CDR3 loop is CASSLMAELISYNEQFF. CDR3 in DNA: TGCGCCAGCAGCTTGATGGCGGAGCTTATCTCCTACAATGAGCAGTTCTTC. Full variable domain (outside the CDR3, taken from reference TRBV5-1 and TRBJ2-1): KAGVTQTPRYLIKTRGQQVTLSCSPISGHRSVSWYQQTPGQGLQFLFEYFSETQRNKGNFPGRFSGRQFSNSRSEMNVSTLELGDSALYLCASSLMAELISYNEQFFGPGTRLTVL.